This passage covers 7 T cell receptor beta chains from one sample sequenced in a study of cytomegalovirus exposure and HLA in healthy donors. Researchers ran the PCR with 60 Vbeta and 13 Jbeta primers. The repertoire was sequenced with immunoSEQ multiplex PCR; TCRdb's copy has only in-frame clones and lacks some. The table records some 150,000 clones, less than 90% of them present only once. Sequencing input: PBMCs. The receptor source for this set is a man aged 35-49 years in good health and CMV-seronegative.

This clone showed up just once. The V gene is TRBV27, the J gene TRBJ2-1; TRBD2 is a possible D gene (6 bases). There are 15 residues in the CDR3. The V end lost 3 bases, the J end lost 2 bases, and 11 bases lay between the germline ends. CDR1 MNHEY and CDR2 SMNVEV come from the germline V gene (reference sequence). The CDR3 is CASSFLREPYNEQFF. The CDR3 DNA is TGTGCCAGCAGTTTTTTGCGGGAACCCTACAATGAGCAGTTCTTC.

The J gene is TRBJ2-1, the V gene TRBV7-3; TRBD2 matches at 11 bases. The CDR3 is 19 amino acids. Germline CDR1 SGHTA, CDR2 FQGTGA. Losses at the gene ends were 5 bases for V and 0 bases for J; bases not matched to a gene: 12. The CDR3 loop is CASSAPGLADWSSYNEQFF. CDR3 nucleotide sequence: TGTGCCAGCAGCGCCCCGGGACTAGCGGATTGGAGCTCCTACAATGAGCAGTTCTTC.

The chain has TRBV9 and TRBJ2-7, with TRBD2 matching 8 bases. The CDR3 spans 14 residues. Germline trimming cut 4 bases from V and 0 bases from J; bases unmatched to any gene: 3. CDR1 is SGDLS, CDR2 YYNGEE, per germline. CDR3 sequence (DNA): TGTGCCAGCAGCACGGGGGGGGGCTCCTACGAGCAGTACTTC. It codes for CASSTGGGSYEQYF.

CDR3 sequence reads: CASSLAQAGEQYF. CDR3 DNA: TGTGCCAGCAGCTTAGCGCAAGCGGGAGAGCAGTATTTT. This chain joins TRBV7-9 and TRBJ2-3; TRBD2 matches 8 bases. Germline trimming cut 0 bases from V and 11 bases from J; bases unmatched to any gene: 4. CDR1 is SEHNR and CDR2 is FQNEAQ in the germline V gene (reference sequence). CDR3 size: 13 residues.

The rearrangement links TRBV19 to TRBJ1-3; 10 nucleotides align to TRBD1. CDR1 is LNHDA, CDR2 SQIVND, per germline (reference sequence). V lost 5 bases to trimming and J lost 4 bases; unmatched junction nucleotides: 5. CDR3 length equals 15 residues. CDR3 region: CASSFDRGQGNTIYF. Here the CDR3 DNA reads TGTGCCAGTAGTTTTGACAGGGGGCAAGGAAACACCATATATTTT.

The chain carries TRBV7-9 and TRBJ2-3; possibly TRBD1 for D (5 bases). CDR1 and CDR2 (germline): SEHNR, FQNEAQ (reference sequence). Trimming took 1 base from V and 2 from J, leaving 7 bases between them. This CDR3 spans 14 amino acids. CDR3 nucleotides: TGTGCCAGCAGCTTAGAAGGGGACACAGATACGCAGTATTTT. Translated: CASSLEGDTDTQYF.

The chain has TRBV5-1 and TRBJ1-1, with TRBD1 identical over 10 bases. The CDR3 sequence is 15 residues long. Germline V gives CDR1 SGHRS, CDR2 YFSETQ. The V gene end was trimmed by 4 bases and the J gene end by 3 bases; junction bases not matched to a gene: 6. DNA of the CDR3: TGCGCCAGCAGCCTGGACAGGGGGGACGACACTGAAGCTTTCTTT. Its protein is CASSLDRGDDTEAFF.